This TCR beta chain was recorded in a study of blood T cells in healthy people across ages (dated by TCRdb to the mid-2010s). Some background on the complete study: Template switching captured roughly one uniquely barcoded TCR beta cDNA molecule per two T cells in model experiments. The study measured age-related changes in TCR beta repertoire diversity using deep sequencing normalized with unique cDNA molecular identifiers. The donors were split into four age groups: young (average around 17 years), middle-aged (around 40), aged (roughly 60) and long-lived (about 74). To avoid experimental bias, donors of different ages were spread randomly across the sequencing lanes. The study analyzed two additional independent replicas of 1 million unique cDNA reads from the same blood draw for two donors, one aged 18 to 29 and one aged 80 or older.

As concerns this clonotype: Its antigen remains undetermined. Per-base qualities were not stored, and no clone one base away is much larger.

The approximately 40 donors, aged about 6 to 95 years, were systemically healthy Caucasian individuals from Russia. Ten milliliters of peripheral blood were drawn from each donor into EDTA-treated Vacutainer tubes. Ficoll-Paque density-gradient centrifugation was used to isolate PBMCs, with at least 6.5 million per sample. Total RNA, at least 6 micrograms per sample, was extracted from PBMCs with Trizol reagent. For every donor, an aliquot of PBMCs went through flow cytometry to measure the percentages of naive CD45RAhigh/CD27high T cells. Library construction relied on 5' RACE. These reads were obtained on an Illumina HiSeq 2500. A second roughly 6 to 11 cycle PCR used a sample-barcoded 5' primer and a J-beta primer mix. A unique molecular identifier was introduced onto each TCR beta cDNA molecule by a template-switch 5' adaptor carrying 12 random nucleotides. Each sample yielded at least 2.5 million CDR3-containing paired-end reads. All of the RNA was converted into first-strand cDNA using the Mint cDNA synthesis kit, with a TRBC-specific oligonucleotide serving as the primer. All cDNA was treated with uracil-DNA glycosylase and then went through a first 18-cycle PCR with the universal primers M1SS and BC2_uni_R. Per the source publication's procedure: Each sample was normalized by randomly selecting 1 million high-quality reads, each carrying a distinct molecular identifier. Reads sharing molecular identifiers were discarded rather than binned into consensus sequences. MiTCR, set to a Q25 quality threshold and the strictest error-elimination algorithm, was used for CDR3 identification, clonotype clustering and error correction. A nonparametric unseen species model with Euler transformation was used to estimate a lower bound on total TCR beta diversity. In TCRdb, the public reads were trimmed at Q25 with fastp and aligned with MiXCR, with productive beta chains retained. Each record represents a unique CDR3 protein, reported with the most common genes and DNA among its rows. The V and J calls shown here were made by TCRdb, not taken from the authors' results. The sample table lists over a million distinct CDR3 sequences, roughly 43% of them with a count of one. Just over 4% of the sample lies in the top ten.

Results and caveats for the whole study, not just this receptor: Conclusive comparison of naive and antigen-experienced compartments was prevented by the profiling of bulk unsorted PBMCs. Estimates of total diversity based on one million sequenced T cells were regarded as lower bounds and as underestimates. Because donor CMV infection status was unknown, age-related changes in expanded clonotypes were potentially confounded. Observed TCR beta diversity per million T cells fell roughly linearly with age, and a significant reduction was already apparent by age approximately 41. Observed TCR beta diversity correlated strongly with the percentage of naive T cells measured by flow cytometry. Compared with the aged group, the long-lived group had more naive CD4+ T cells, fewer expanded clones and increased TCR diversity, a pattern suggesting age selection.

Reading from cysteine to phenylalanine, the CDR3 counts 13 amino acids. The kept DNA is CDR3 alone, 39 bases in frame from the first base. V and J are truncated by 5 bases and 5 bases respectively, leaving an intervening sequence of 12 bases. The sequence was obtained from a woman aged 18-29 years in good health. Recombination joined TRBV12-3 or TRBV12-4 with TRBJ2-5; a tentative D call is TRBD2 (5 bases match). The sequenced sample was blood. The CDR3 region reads CASSGERVETQYF. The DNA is TGTGCCAGCAGTGGGGAGAGGGTTGAGACCCAGTACTTC.